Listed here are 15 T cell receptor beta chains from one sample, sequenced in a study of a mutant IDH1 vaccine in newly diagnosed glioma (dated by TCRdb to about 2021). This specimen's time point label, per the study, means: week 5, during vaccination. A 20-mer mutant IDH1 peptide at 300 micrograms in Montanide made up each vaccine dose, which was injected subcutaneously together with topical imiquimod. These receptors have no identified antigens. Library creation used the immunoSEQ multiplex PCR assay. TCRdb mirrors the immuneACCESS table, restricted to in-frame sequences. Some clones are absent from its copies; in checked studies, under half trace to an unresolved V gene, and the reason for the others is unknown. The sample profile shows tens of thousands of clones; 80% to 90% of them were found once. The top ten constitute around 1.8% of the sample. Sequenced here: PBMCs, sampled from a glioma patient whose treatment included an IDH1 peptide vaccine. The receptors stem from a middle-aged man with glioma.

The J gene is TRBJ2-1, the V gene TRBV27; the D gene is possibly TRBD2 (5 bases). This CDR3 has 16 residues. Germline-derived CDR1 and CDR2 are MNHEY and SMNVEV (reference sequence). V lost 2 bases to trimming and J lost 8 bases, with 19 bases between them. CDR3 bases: TGTGCCAGCAGTTTACTTACTAGAAGAGAGAGCGATGAGCAGTTCTTC. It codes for CASSLLTRRESDEQFF.

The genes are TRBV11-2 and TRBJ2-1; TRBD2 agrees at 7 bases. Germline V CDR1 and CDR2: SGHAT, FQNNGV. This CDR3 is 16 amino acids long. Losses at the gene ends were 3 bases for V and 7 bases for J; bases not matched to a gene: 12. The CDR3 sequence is CASSFQRAGVRNEQFF. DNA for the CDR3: TGTGCCAGCAGCTTCCAAAGGGCGGGAGTTCGGAATGAGCAGTTCTTC. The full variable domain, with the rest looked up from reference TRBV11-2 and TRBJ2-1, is EAGVAQSPRYKIIEKRQSVAFWCNPISGHATLYWYQQILGQGPKLLIQFQNNGVVDDSQLPKDRFSAERLKGVDSTLKIQPAKLEDSAVYLCASSFQRAGVRNEQFFGPGTRLTVL.

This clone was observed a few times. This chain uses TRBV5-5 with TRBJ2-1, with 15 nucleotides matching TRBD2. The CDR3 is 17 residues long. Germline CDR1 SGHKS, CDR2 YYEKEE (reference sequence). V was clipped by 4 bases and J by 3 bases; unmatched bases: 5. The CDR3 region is CASSRGLAGGGYNEQFF. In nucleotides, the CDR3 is TGTGCCAGCAGCAGGGGACTAGCGGGAGGTGGCTACAATGAGCAGTTCTTC.

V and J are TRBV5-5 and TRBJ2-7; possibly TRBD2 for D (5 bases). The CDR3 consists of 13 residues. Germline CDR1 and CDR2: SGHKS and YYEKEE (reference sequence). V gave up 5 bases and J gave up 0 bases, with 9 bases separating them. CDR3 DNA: TGTGCCAGCAGAACGGGGTACTCCTACGAGCAGTACTTC. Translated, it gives CASRTGYSYEQYF.

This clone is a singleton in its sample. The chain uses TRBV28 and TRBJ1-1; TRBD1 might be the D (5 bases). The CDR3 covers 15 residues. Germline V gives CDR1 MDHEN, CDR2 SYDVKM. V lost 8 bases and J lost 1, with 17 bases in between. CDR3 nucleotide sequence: TGTGCCAGCTCCGGGGGAGGCCTGTCGAACACTGAAGCTTTCTTT. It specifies CASSGGGLSNTEAFF.

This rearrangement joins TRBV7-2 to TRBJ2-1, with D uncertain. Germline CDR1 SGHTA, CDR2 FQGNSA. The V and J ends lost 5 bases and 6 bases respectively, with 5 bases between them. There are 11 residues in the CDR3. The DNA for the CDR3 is TGTGCCAGCAGCCTCCTCAATGAGCAGTTCTTC. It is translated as CASSLLNEQFF.

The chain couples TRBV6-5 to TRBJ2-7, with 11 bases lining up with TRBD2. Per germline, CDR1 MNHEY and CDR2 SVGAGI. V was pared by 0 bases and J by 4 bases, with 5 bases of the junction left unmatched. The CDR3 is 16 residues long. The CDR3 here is CASSYSRASGRYEQYF. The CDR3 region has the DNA TGTGCCAGCAGTTACTCGAGGGCTAGCGGGAGGTACGAGCAGTACTTC.

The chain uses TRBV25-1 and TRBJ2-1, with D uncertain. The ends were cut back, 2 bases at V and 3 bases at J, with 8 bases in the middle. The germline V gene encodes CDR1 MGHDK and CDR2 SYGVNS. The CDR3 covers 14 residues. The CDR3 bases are TGTGCCAGCAGTGAAGTCGGCAGCTACAATGAGCAGTTCTTC. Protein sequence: CASSEVGSYNEQFF.

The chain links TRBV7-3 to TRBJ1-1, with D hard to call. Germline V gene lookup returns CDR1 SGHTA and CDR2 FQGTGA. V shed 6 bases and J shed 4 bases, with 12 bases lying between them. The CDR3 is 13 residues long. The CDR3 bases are TGTGCCAGCAGTCAGCGGGGAACCACTGAAGCTTTCTTT. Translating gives CASSQRGTTEAFF.

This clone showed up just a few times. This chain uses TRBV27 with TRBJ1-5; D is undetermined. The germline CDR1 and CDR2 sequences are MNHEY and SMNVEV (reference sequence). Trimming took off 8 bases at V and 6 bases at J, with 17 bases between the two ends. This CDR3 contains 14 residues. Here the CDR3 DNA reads TGTGCCAGCTCTAGCCCAGGTTTGAGTCAGCCCCAGCATTTT. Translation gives CASSSPGLSQPQHF.

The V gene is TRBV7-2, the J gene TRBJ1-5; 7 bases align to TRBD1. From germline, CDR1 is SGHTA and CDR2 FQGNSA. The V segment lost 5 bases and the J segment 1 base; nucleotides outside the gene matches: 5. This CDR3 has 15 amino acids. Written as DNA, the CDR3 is TGTGCCAGCAGCCAGGGGGGGCAGAGCAATCAGCCCCAGCATTTT. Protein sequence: CASSQGGQSNQPQHF.

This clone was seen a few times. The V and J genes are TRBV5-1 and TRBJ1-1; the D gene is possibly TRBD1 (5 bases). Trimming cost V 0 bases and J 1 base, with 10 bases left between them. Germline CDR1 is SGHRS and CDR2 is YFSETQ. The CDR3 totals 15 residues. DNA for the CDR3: TGCGCCAGCAGCTTGGTTTACAGGAAGAACACTGAAGCTTTCTTT. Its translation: CASSLVYRKNTEAFF.

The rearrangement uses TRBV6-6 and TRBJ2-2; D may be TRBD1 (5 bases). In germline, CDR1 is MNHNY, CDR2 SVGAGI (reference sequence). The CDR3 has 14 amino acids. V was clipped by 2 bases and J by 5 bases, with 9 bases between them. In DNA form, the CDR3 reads TGTGCCAGCAGTTACGCTAGGGGTACCGGGGAGCTGTTTTTT. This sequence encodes CASSYARGTGELFF.

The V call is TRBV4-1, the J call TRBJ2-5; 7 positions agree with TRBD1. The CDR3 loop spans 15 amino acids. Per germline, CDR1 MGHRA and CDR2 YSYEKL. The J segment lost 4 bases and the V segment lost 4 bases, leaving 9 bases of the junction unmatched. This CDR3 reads CASSLQQGFRETQYF. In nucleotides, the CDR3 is TGCGCCAGCAGCCTCCAACAGGGGTTTAGAGAGACCCAGTACTTC.

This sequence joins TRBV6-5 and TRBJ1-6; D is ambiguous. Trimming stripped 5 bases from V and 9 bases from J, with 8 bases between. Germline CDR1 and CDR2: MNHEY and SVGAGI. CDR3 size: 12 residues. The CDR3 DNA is TGTGCCAGCAGTGTATCGGGTTCACCCCTCCACTTT. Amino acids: CASSVSGSPLHF.